The entry below describes one TCR beta chain. Per the study methods: Amplification of reference gene primers provided the estimated nucleated cell counts. Here immunoSEQ multiplex PCR was the method, and the copy in TCRdb shows in-frame clones only, minus some. V and J calls and clone size are given by that table; D and trimming were obtained from the DNA. The sample holds just under 85,000 clones, about 83% seen once. The data derive from a study of blood T cell repertoires in COVID-19. Germline V gene sequence: CDR1 SGHRS, CDR2 YFSETQ. V shed 0 bases and J shed 3 bases, with 13 bases lying between them. This CDR3 is built from 16 residues.

The sample was peripheral blood. The source is a woman of 80 years or more with acute or convalescent COVID-19. The chain has TRBV5-1 and TRBJ2-1; D is possibly TRBD2 (6 bases). The CDR3 protein is CASSLGSSGRYNEQFF. The CDR3 nucleotides read TGCGCCAGCAGCTTGGGTTCCAGCGGGCGCTACAATGAGCAGTTCTTC.